Listed here are 17 T cell receptor beta chains from one sample, sequenced in a study of shared clonotypes between healthy human individuals. CD45RO-negative, CCR7-positively selected cells formed the naive CD8 fraction, excluding terminally differentiated effector memory CD45RA+ cells. Sequencing used immunoSEQ multiplex PCR; TCRdb keeps in-frame clones, though not all of them. There are some 2 million clones in the sample; about 95% occur only once, and about 1.1% lies in the top ten. Sequencing used naive CD8+ T cells sorted from blood. The receptors come from a man aged 18 to 30 in good health.

This chain joins TRBV11-2 and TRBJ1-2; D remains ambiguous. The CDR3 runs 15 residues. The germline V and J ends were trimmed by 1 base and 4 bases, with 13 bases remaining between them. Germline V gene data show CDR1 as SGHAT and CDR2 as FQNNGV. The CDR3 here is CASSLAVSGSYGYTF. In nucleotides, the CDR3 is TGTGCCAGCAGCTTAGCGGTCTCCGGTTCCTATGGCTACACCTTC.

This clone occurred a few times. The chain carries TRBV30 and TRBJ2-6, with D unclear. The CDR3 sequence is 13 residues long. Germline CDR1 reads GTSNPN; CDR2 reads SVGIG (reference sequence). V was cut by 3 bases and J by 0 bases, with 3 bases left in between. CDR3 in amino acids: CAWRRSGANVLTF. The CDR3 DNA sequence: TGTGCCTGGAGGCGCTCTGGGGCCAACGTCCTGACTTTC.

The V and J genes are TRBV2 and TRBJ2-2; 7 bases are a match to TRBD1. The junction had 4 bases not matched to a gene; V was cut back by 1 base and J by 5 bases. CDR1 SNHLY and CDR2 FYNNEI come from the germline V gene. The length of the CDR3 is 15 residues. CDR3 bases: TGTGCCAGCAGTGAAGAGGGACAGCCAACCGGGGAGCTGTTTTTT. It yields the protein CASSEEGQPTGELFF.

Regarding this clone: A junction boundary mismatches the germline segment, possibly from a read error. V gene TRBV7-2 combines with J gene TRBJ2-2; possible D gene TRBD2, 6 bases. This CDR3 contains 15 residues. The germline V gene encodes CDR1 SGHTA and CDR2 FQGNSA. CDR3 DNA sequence: TGCGCCAGCAGCCAAAGGCGGGACCGTACCGGGGAGCTGTTTTTT. It codes for CASSQRRDRTGELFF.

This chain joins TRBV29-1 and TRBJ2-5, with 7 bases lining up with TRBD2. The end of the DNA aligns better with TRBJ2-7, so the J call may be wrong. Germline CDR1 SQVTM, CDR2 ANQGSEA. This CDR3 region has 13 residues. CDR3 protein: CSAWEGAPYEQYF. CDR3 DNA sequence: TGCAGCGCATGGGAGGGAGCCCCCTACGAGCAGTACTTC.

Points on this clone: The same CDR3 can be traced to other DNA sequences in this sample. The chain links TRBV7-9 to TRBJ1-5, with D hard to call. The germline V gene has CDR1 SEHNR and CDR2 FQNEAQ (reference sequence). The CDR3 runs to 12 residues. Trimming left V 1 base short and J 4 bases short, with 2 bases between. CDR3 in DNA: TGTGCCAGCAGCTTAGAAAATCAGCCCCAGCATTTT. Its protein is CASSLENQPQHF.

The V call is TRBV4-2, the J call TRBJ1-2; D is possibly TRBD1 (5 bases). V was cut by 0 bases and J by 7 bases, with 18 bases left in between. CDR1 and CDR2 (germline): LGHNA, YNFKEQ. The CDR3 consists of 16 residues. CDR3 DNA sequence: TGTGCCAGCAGCCAAGATGGTGGGGCAGGGTTTACTGGCTACACCTTC. Its protein is CASSQDGGAGFTGYTF.

The J gene is TRBJ2-5, the V gene TRBV6-5, with D possibly TRBD1 on 6 matching bases. The germline gives CDR1 MNHEY, CDR2 SVGAGI. V was pared by 5 bases and J by 5 bases, with 15 bases between. The CDR3 is 14 amino acids. The CDR3 region has the DNA TGTGCCAGCAGTAAACAGGGATTCAGGGAGACCCAGTACTTC. It yields the protein CASSKQGFRETQYF.

This chain joins TRBV13 and TRBJ2-7; TRBD2 is a possible D gene (6 bases). CDR3 length: 15 amino acids. The V gene lost 1 base and the J gene lost 0 bases, with 10 bases spanning the gap. The germline V gene encodes CDR1 PRHDT and CDR2 FYEKMQ (reference sequence). CDR3 in amino acids: CASSLDGTGSYEQYF. CDR3 coding DNA: TGTGCCAGCAGCTTAGACGGGACTGGCTCCTACGAGCAGTACTTC. Combining the CDR3 with reference TRBV13 and TRBJ2-7 gives the whole variable domain AAGVIQSPRHLIKEKRETATLKCYPIPRHDTVYWYQQGPGQDPQFLISFYEKMQSDKGSIPDRFSAQQFSDYHSELNMSSLELGDSALYFCASSLDGTGSYEQYFGPGTRLTVT.

The chain joins TRBV5-4 to TRBJ2-3; D is perhaps TRBD2 (5 bases). This CDR3 is built from 16 residues. Germline CDR1 SGHNT, CDR2 YYREEE (reference sequence). V lost 1 base and J lost 1, with 13 bases in between. This CDR3 is CASSLMGSFGTDTQYF. Here the CDR3 DNA reads TGTGCCAGCAGCTTGATGGGGAGTTTCGGCACAGATACGCAGTATTTT.

This clone appeared a single time. V and J are TRBV6-6 and TRBJ2-2, with D uncertain. The CDR3 is 13 amino acids. CDR1 is MNHNY, CDR2 SVGAGI, per germline (reference sequence). Trimming stripped 0 bases from V and 3 bases from J, with 2 bases between. CDR3 sequence (DNA): TGTGCCAGCAGTTACTCTCACACCGGGGAGCTGTTTTTT. Protein sequence: CASSYSHTGELFF.

The chain uses TRBV4-1 and TRBJ2-2; the D gene is possibly TRBD2 (5 bases). The germline V gene has CDR1 MGHRA and CDR2 YSYEKL. Trimming left V 4 bases short and J 4 bases short, with 16 bases between. This CDR3 has 16 amino acids. The CDR3 region is CASSPRPSGVTGELFF. CDR3 bases: TGCGCCAGCAGCCCCCGACCCAGCGGAGTCACCGGGGAGCTGTTTTTT.

The chain has TRBV5-1 and TRBJ1-2, with TRBD1 matching over 7 bases. V lost 0 bases to trimming and J lost 8 bases; unmatched junction nucleotides: 10. The CDR3 is made up of 15 amino acids. The germline CDR1 and CDR2 sequences are SGHRS and YFSETQ. The CDR3 loop reads CASSLVQGDIRGYTF. The CDR3 nucleotides are TGCGCCAGCAGCTTGGTGCAGGGGGACATTCGAGGCTACACCTTC.

The J gene is TRBJ2-7, the V gene TRBV6-8; D may be TRBD2 (6 bases). V was pared by 7 bases and J by 7 bases, with 20 bases between. Germline V gives CDR1 MNHGY, CDR2 SAAAGT. The CDR3 covers 14 residues. CDR3 nucleotides: TGTGCCAGCATTCCGGGACCGGGGGATGAAGAGCAGTACTTC. It specifies CASIPGPGDEEQYF.

V and J are TRBV9 and TRBJ1-2, with 9 bases that match TRBD1. Germline V gene data show CDR1 as SGDLS and CDR2 as YYNGEE. The CDR3 sequence is 15 residues long. Trimming took 0 bases from V and 3 from J; bases not matched to a gene: 3. CDR3 amino acids: CASSVGWTGDYGYTF. CDR3 bases: TGTGCCAGCAGCGTAGGTTGGACAGGGGACTATGGCTACACCTTC. Combining the CDR3 with reference TRBV9 and TRBJ1-2 gives the whole variable domain DSGVTQTPKHLITATGQRVTLRCSPRSGDLSVYWYQQSLDQGLQFLIQYYNGEERAKGNILERFSAQQFPDLHSELNLSSLELGDSALYFCASSVGWTGDYGYTFGSGTRLTVV.

This clone occurred once. The rearrangement links TRBV29-1 to TRBJ2-3; TRBD2 matches 7 bases. V lost 7 bases, J lost 4 bases, and 8 bases stayed unmatched. This CDR3 region has 13 residues. Germline V CDR1 and CDR2: SQVTM, ANQGSEA. CDR3 protein: CSAGGGRADTQYF. Here the CDR3 DNA reads TGCAGCGCGGGGGGAGGGCGAGCAGATACGCAGTATTTT.

The CDR3 region is CASSYAGGMGTGELFF. The CDR3 coding sequence is TGTGCCAGCAGTTACGCGGGCGGGATGGGCACCGGGGAGCTGTTTTTT. V usage is TRBV6-5 and J usage is TRBJ2-2; D perhaps matches TRBD2 (6 bases). Germline values: CDR1 MNHEY, CDR2 SVGAGI. This CDR3 is built from 16 residues. V was cut by 2 bases and J by 4 bases, with 14 bases left in between.